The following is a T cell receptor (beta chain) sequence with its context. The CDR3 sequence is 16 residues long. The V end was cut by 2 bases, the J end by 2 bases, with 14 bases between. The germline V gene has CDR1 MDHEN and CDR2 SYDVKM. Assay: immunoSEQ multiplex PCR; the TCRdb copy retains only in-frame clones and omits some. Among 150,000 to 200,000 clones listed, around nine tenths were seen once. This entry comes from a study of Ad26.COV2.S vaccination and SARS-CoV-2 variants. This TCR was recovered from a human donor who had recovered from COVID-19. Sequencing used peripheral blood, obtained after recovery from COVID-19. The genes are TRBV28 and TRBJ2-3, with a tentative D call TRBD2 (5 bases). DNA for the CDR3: TGTGCCAGCAGTTTAGGTCAGGCTAGCTACACAGATACGCAGTATTTT. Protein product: CASSLGQASYTDTQYF.